Listed below are T cell receptor beta chains from one sample, sequenced in a study of blood T cell repertoires in COVID-19. Clones were sequenced by immunoSEQ multiplex PCR, and TCRdb holds only the in-frame ones, with some missing. The sample gives more than 250,000 clones, 86% of which show up once; roughly 1.6% is in the top ten. Material: peripheral blood. Receptors originate from a woman aged 50 to 60 with acute or convalescent COVID-19. The CDR3 runs from the conserved cysteine through the conserved F or W. D genes are given only for firm matches. Size is stated for part of the rows, as once, few or many counts, or as a class when the clone is expanded.

d_call cdr3_length j_call clone_size v_call cdr3_nt cdr3_aa
. 13 TRBJ1-4 . TRBV30 TGTGCCTGGAGTGTATCCCCCCCGGGGGAACTGTTTTTT CAWSVSPPGELFF
. 14 TRBJ2-3 . TRBV6-5 TGTGCCAGCAGTTACCTCCCAGGGCCAGATACGCAGTATTTT CASSYLPGPDTQYF
. 15 TRBJ2-1 . TRBV7-3 TGTGCCAGCAGCTTAAGGCAGGGTTCCTACAATGAGCAGTTCTTC CASSLRQGSYNEQFF
TRBD1 14 TRBJ2-1 . TRBV9 TGTGCCAGCAGCGTTGGACAGGGCATTATTGAGCAGTTCTTC CASSVGQGIIEQFF
. 14 TRBJ1-1 . TRBV7-2 TGTGCCAGCAGCTTCCGGGGATCGGGCACTGAAGCTTTCTTT CASSFRGSGTEAFF
TRBD1 13 TRBJ1-5 . TRBV10-3 TGTGCCATCAGTGGGGACAGGAGCCAGCCCCAGCATTTT CAISGDRSQPQHF
. 15 TRBJ2-3 . TRBV4-2 TGTGCCAGCACCCACCCGGGGGGCGGCACAGATACGCAGTATTTT CASTHPGGGTDTQYF
. 15 TRBJ1-5 . TRBV21-1 TGTGCCAGCAGCAAACCGGACAGTAGCAATCAGCCCCAGCATTTT CASSKPDSSNQPQHF
. 14 TRBJ1-1 few TRBV6-2/TRBV6-3 TGTGCCAGCAGCCATGGACAGCTGAACACTGAAGCTTTCTTT CASSHGQLNTEAFF
TRBD1 16 TRBJ1-1 . TRBV18 TGTGCCAGCTCACCAACCAGGGGACAGGGGGGGACTGAAGCTTTCTTT CASSPTRGQGGTEAFF
TRBD2 16 TRBJ2-2 . TRBV9 TGTGCCAGCAGCGTAGACGCGGGAGGGCCAACCGGGGAGCTGTTTTTT CASSVDAGGPTGELFF
TRBD1 14 TRBJ1-1 . TRBV3-1/TRBV3-2 TGTGCCAGCAGCCAAGGACAGGGGAGCACTGAAGCTTTCTTT CASSQGQGSTEAFF
. 16 TRBJ1-6 . TRBV6-4 TGTGCCAGCAGAGCAGGGTTTACGGATCGTAATTCACCCCTCCACTTT CASRAGFTDRNSPLHF
. 16 TRBJ1-3 . TRBV28 TGTGCCAGCAGTCCAACTGGCGGGTTCTCTGGAAACACCATATATTTT CASSPTGGFSGNTIYF
. 14 TRBJ2-5 . TRBV5-1 TGCGCCAGCAGCCTGGAAGGGGGGGAAGAGACCCAGTACTTC CASSLEGGEETQYF
TRBD1 15 TRBJ2-1 . TRBV5-5 TGTGCCAGCAGCTTAAGACAGGGGAGCTACAATGAGCAGTTCTTC CASSLRQGSYNEQFF
TRBD2 14 TRBJ2-7 . TRBV7-9 TGTGCCAGCAGCTCGGCGGGAGAGAGTTACGAGCAGTACTTC CASSSAGESYEQYF
. 18 TRBJ2-7 few TRBV28 TGTGCCAGCAGTGAGATGCGTTTTCTCGCCCCGAGCTCCTACGAGCAGTACTTC CASSEMRFLAPSSYEQYF
TRBD2 19 TRBJ2-5 . TRBV27 TGTGCCAGCAGTTTCAGATGGACTAGCGGGATCTTAAAGCAGGAGACCCAGTACTTC CASSFRWTSGILKQETQYF
. 14 TRBJ2-7 . TRBV7-2 TGTGCCAGCAGCTTAGGTAGCAGAGCCTACGAGCAGTACTTC CASSLGSRAYEQYF
TRBD1 17 TRBJ2-5 . TRBV6-1 TGTGCCAGCAGTGAAATAAGGGGGTGGACAGGGGTGGAGACCCAGTACTTC CASSEIRGWTGVETQYF
TRBD1 14 TRBJ1-5 . TRBV19 TGTGCCAGTAGTTTCTCACAGGGGGCTCAGCCCCAGCATTTT CASSFSQGAQPQHF
. 17 TRBJ2-3 few TRBV11-2 TGTGCCAGCAGCTTAGGGACGAGGGGGACTATCACAGATACGCAGTATTTT CASSLGTRGTITDTQYF
TRBD2 14 TRBJ2-5 . TRBV5-1 TGCGCCAGCAGCTCCGGACTAGCGAGGGAGACCCAGTACTTC CASSSGLARETQYF
. 13 TRBJ1-2 . TRBV5-1 TGCGCCAGCAGGGAGGAATCTAACTATGGCTACACCTTC CASREESNYGYTF
. 15 TRBJ1-1 once TRBV11-1 TGTGCCAGCAGCTTAGTGGGACTTCCGAACACTGAAGCTTTCTTT CASSLVGLPNTEAFF
. 14 TRBJ2-1 . TRBV11-2 TGTGCCAGCAGCCCCTGGGGGCGGGACAATGAGCAGTTCTTC CASSPWGRDNEQFF
. 13 TRBJ1-2 . TRBV29-1 TGCAGCGTTGAAGCGGGGGTTGGAGGTGGCTACACCTTC CSVEAGVGGGYTF
TRBD1 15 TRBJ1-3 once TRBV7-8 TGTGCCAGCAGCTTAGGACAGGGGGCTGGAAACACCATATATTTT CASSLGQGAGNTIYF
TRBD1 14 TRBJ1-2 . TRBV27 TGTGCCAGCAGTTTAACAGGGGCTAACTATGGCTACACCTTC CASSLTGANYGYTF
TRBD1 15 TRBJ2-6 . TRBV18 TGTGCCAGCCCTACCAGGGGGCGTGGGGCCAACGTCCTGACTTTC CASPTRGRGANVLTF
TRBD1 15 TRBJ1-2 . TRBV28 TGTGCCAGCAGAGCGGCGGGACAGGGGATCTATGGCTACACCTTC CASRAAGQGIYGYTF
. 18 TRBJ1-3 . TRBV6-1 TGTGCCAGCAGTGAAGTGGGGGCGGCCTTGAGCTCTGGAAACACCATATATTTT CASSEVGAALSSGNTIYF
TRBD2 15 TRBJ2-1 . TRBV27 TGTGCCAGCAGACCACTAGCGGGGTTAGACAATGAGCAGTTCTTC CASRPLAGLDNEQFF
TRBD1 15 TRBJ2-2 few TRBV19 TGTGCCAGTGCCGACAGGGGGCGCGGCACCGGGGAGCTGTTTTTT CASADRGRGTGELFF
TRBD1 16 TRBJ1-3 . TRBV3-1/TRBV3-2 TGTGCCAGCAGACACAACAGGGGCATGGGTGGAAACACCATATATTTT CASRHNRGMGGNTIYF
. 16 TRBJ2-5 . TRBV7-3 TGTGCCAGCAGCCCGTTGGGATTAGCGCTCGGGGAGACCCAGTACTTC CASSPLGLALGETQYF
. 14 TRBJ2-7 . TRBV6-5 TGTGCCAGCAGTTACTCTGCAGGGCACTACGAGCAGTACTTC CASSYSAGHYEQYF
TRBD1 16 TRBJ2-7 . TRBV3-1/TRBV3-2 TGTGCCAGGAGCCAGCCCCGCGGGACAGGTCACTACGAGCAGTACTTC CARSQPRGTGHYEQYF
TRBD1 13 TRBJ2-7 few TRBV6-5 TGTGCCAGCAGTAGGGGACAGTTCGGCGAGCAGTACTTC CASSRGQFGEQYF
. 13 TRBJ1-4 . TRBV6-5 TGTGCCAGCACAGGGGTCCTTAATGAAAAACTGTTTTTT CASTGVLNEKLFF
. 13 TRBJ1-5 . TRBV2 TGTGCCAGCAGTGAAGGACGCGGCGGGGCCCAGCATTTT CASSEGRGGAQHF